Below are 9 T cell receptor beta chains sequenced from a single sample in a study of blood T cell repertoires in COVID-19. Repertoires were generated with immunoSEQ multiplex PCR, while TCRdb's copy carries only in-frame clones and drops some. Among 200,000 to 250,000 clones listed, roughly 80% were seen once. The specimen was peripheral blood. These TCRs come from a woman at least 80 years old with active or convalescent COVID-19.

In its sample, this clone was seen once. CDR3 nucleotides: TGTGCCAGCAGTGAGATGGACAGGGGTTGGAATGAGCAGTTCTTC. The encoded protein is CASSEMDRGWNEQFF. The chain has TRBV2 and TRBJ2-1; 9 positions match TRBD1. J lost 7 bases, V lost 3 bases, and 7 bases had no gene match. Germline CDR1 and CDR2: SNHLY and FYNNEI. This CDR3 spans 15 amino acids.

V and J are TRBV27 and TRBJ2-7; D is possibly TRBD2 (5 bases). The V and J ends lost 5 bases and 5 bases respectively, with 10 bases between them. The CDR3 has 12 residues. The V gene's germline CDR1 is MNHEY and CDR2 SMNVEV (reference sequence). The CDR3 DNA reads TGTGCCAGCAGTATGATCGGGGACGAGCAGTACTTC. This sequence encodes CASSMIGDEQYF.

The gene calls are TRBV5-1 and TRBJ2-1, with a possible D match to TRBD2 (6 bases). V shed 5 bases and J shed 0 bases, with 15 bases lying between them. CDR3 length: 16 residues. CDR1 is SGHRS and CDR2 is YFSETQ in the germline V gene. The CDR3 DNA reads TGCGCCAGCAGGGGCGGGGCGGGTAGCTCCTACAATGAGCAGTTCTTC. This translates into CASRGGAGSSYNEQFF.

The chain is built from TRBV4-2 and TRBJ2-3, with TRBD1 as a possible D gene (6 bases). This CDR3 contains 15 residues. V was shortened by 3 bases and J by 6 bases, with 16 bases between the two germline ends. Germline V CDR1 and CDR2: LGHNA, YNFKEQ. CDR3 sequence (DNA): TGTGCCAGCAGCCAGAGACAGGCCGGTCTGGATACGCAGTATTTT. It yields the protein CASSQRQAGLDTQYF.

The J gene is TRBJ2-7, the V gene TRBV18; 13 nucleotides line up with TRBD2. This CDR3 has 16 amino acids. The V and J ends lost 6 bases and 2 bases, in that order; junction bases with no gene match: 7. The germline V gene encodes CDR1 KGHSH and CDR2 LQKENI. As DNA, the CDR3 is TGTGCCAGCTCCCAGGGAACTAGCGGGGGGGCCTACGAGCAGTACTTC. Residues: CASSQGTSGGAYEQYF.

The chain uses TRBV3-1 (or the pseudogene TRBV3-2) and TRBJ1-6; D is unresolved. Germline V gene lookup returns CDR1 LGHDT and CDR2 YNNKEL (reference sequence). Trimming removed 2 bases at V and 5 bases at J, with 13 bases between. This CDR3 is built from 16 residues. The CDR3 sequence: CASSQNLAGNNSPLHF. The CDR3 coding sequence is TGTGCCAGCAGCCAAAATTTAGCGGGGAATAATTCACCCCTCCACTTT.

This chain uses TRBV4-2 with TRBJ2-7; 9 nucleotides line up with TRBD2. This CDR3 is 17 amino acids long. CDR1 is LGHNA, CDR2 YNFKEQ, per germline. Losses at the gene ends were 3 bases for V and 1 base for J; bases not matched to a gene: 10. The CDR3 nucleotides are TGTGCCAGCAGCCAGGTCCTTAGCGGGGGCCAATCCTACGAGCAGTACTTC. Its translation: CASSQVLSGGQSYEQYF.

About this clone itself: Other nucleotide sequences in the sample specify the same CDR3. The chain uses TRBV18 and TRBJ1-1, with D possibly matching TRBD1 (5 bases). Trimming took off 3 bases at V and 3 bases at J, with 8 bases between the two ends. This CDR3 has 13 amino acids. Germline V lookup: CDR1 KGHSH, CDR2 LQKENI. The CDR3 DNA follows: TGTGCCAGCTCACCGGGGCAGGACACTGAAGCTTTCTTT. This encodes CASSPGQDTEAFF.

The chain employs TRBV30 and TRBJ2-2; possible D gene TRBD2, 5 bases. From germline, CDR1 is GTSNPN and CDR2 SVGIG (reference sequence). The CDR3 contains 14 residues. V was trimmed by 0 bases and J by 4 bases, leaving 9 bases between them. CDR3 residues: CAWSVVGSTGELFF. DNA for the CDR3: TGTGCCTGGAGTGTAGTAGGGAGCACCGGGGAGCTGTTTTTT.